Listed below are T cell receptor beta chains from one sample, sequenced in a study of beta chain features in type 1 diabetes. The data were produced by immunoSEQ multiplex PCR, yet TCRdb's version contains in-frame clones alone and is incomplete. Seen here are roughly 150,000 clones, less than 9.5% observed once, and the top ten hold over 2%. Input material: central memory CD4+ T cells from blood. The receptors derive from a woman aged 18-29 years in good health. The CDR3 runs from the conserved cysteine through the conserved F or W. A D gene is named only where the DNA matches it firmly. Expanded clones are given a class, and other clones once, few, many or no size at all.

V gene: TRBV30; J gene: TRBJ1-1; clone size: NA; D gene: TRBD1; CDR3 protein: CAALRTGGAFF; CDR3 DNA: TGTGCCGCTCTCCGGACAGGGGGAGCTTTCTTT
V gene: TRBV30; J gene: TRBJ2-3; clone size: NA; D gene: TRBD2; CDR3 protein: CAWSVLGTSGSGTDTQYF; CDR3 DNA: TGTGCCTGGAGTGTACTGGGGACTAGCGGGAGTGGAACAGATACGCAGTATTTT
V gene: TRBV27; J gene: TRBJ2-2; clone size: few; D gene: TRBD1; CDR3 protein: CASRITGDNTGELFF; CDR3 DNA: TGTGCCAGCAGAATTACAGGGGATAACACCGGGGAGCTGTTTTTT
V gene: TRBV30; J gene: TRBJ2-5; clone size: NA; D gene: TRBD2; CDR3 protein: CAWRGISGVETQYF; CDR3 DNA: TGTGCCTGGAGGGGAATTAGCGGGGTAGAGACCCAGTACTTC
V gene: TRBV28; J gene: TRBJ1-4; clone size: NA; D gene: NA; CDR3 protein: CASSPERGTTNEKLFF; CDR3 DNA: TGTGCCAGCAGCCCCGAGCGGGGGACAACTAATGAAAAACTGTTTTTT
V gene: TRBV14; J gene: TRBJ2-5; clone size: NA; D gene: TRBD2; CDR3 protein: CASSPRTSETETQYF; CDR3 DNA: TGTGCCAGCAGCCCCCGGACTAGCGAAACAGAGACCCAGTACTTC
V gene: TRBV7-2; J gene: TRBJ2-3; clone size: few; D gene: NA; CDR3 protein: CASSPVPDGTQYF; CDR3 DNA: TGTGCCAGCAGCCCAGTTCCCGATGGTACGCAGTATTTT
V gene: TRBV7-6; J gene: TRBJ2-7; clone size: few; D gene: NA; CDR3 protein: CASSPPSYEQYF; CDR3 DNA: TGTGCCAGCAGCCCCCCCAGCTACGAGCAGTACTTC
V gene: TRBV7-2; J gene: TRBJ2-7; clone size: many; D gene: TRBD2; CDR3 protein: CASSLMGSGSDEQYF; CDR3 DNA: TGTGCCAGCAGCTTAATGGGTAGCGGGAGTGACGAGCAGTACTTC
V gene: TRBV11-2; J gene: TRBJ2-1; clone size: NA; D gene: NA; CDR3 protein: CASSLNARNEQFF; CDR3 DNA: TGTGCCAGCAGTTTAAACGCGAGGAATGAGCAGTTCTTC
V gene: TRBV25-1; J gene: TRBJ2-5; clone size: few; D gene: TRBD2; CDR3 protein: CASSAIVGTSIRRETQYF; CDR3 DNA: TGTGCCAGCAGTGCAATCGTAGGGACTAGCATTCGCCGAGAGACCCAGTACTTC
V gene: TRBV30; J gene: TRBJ2-2; clone size: NA; D gene: TRBD2; CDR3 protein: CAWSVKSAGGGLRTGELFF; CDR3 DNA: TGTGCCTGGAGTGTAAAGTCGGCGGGAGGAGGACTAAGGACCGGGGAGCTGTTTTTT
V gene: TRBV27; J gene: TRBJ2-7; clone size: few; D gene: NA; CDR3 protein: CASVRTGGYEQYF; CDR3 DNA: TGTGCCAGCGTCCGGACAGGAGGGTACGAGCAGTACTTC
V gene: TRBV25-1; J gene: TRBJ2-2; clone size: NA; D gene: NA; CDR3 protein: CASSEVRGDTGELFF; CDR3 DNA: TGTGCCAGCAGTGAAGTCAGGGGGGACACCGGGGAGCTGTTTTTT
V gene: TRBV4-2; J gene: TRBJ1-4; clone size: NA; D gene: NA; CDR3 protein: CASSQEEERSGGEKLFF; CDR3 DNA: TGTGCCAGCAGCCAAGAGGAGGAAAGGTCTGGAGGCGAAAAACTGTTTTTT
V gene: TRBV6-5; J gene: TRBJ2-1; clone size: few; D gene: TRBD2; CDR3 protein: CASSNYPGLPDNEQFF; CDR3 DNA: TGTGCCAGCAGTAACTATCCGGGACTACCGGACAATGAGCAGTTCTTC
V gene: TRBV7-3; J gene: TRBJ2-5; clone size: few; D gene: TRBD2; CDR3 protein: CASSSGTSGTRETQYF; CDR3 DNA: TGTGCCAGCAGCTCTGGGACTAGCGGGACCCGAGAGACCCAGTACTTC
V gene: TRBV7-2; J gene: TRBJ2-7; clone size: NA; D gene: TRBD1; CDR3 protein: CASSLFPGTGYEQYF; CDR3 DNA: TGTGCCAGCAGCTTATTTCCCGGGACAGGCTACGAGCAGTACTTC
V gene: TRBV5-4; J gene: TRBJ2-5; clone size: NA; D gene: TRBD2; CDR3 protein: CASSRGLAGVVKETQYF; CDR3 DNA: TGCGCCAGCAGCCGCGGACTAGCGGGGGTAGTTAAGGAGACCCAGTACTTC
V gene: TRBV19; J gene: TRBJ2-5; clone size: NA; D gene: TRBD1; CDR3 protein: CASSKGQGAGETQYF; CDR3 DNA: TGTGCCAGTAGCAAGGGACAGGGGGCCGGAGAGACCCAGTACTTC
V gene: TRBV10-3; J gene: TRBJ2-2; clone size: few; D gene: TRBD2; CDR3 protein: CAISETSGSATGELFF; CDR3 DNA: TGTGCCATCAGTGAGACTAGCGGGAGCGCCACCGGGGAGCTGTTTTTT
V gene: TRBV7-6; J gene: TRBJ2-7; clone size: NA; D gene: NA; CDR3 protein: CASSPAGRGNEQYF; CDR3 DNA: TGTGCCAGCAGTCCAGCGGGCAGGGGGAACGAGCAGTACTTC
V gene: TRBV19; J gene: TRBJ2-7; clone size: NA; D gene: TRBD2; CDR3 protein: CASKRTGGGSYEQYF; CDR3 DNA: TGTGCCAGTAAGCGGACGGGAGGCGGGTCCTACGAGCAGTACTTC
V gene: TRBV18; J gene: TRBJ2-3; clone size: NA; D gene: TRBD2; CDR3 protein: CASSGLAGPTDTQYF; CDR3 DNA: TGTGCCAGCTCCGGACTAGCGGGACCCACAGATACGCAGTATTTT
V gene: TRBV7-6; J gene: TRBJ2-3; clone size: NA; D gene: NA; CDR3 protein: CASSLAPPGGGGLTDTQYF; CDR3 DNA: TGTGCCAGCAGCTTAGCCCCTCCAGGGGGCGGGGGCCTCACAGATACGCAGTATTTT
V gene: TRBV7-2; J gene: TRBJ2-7; clone size: few; D gene: NA; CDR3 protein: CASSLAYGQEQYF; CDR3 DNA: TGTGCCAGCAGCTTAGCGTACGGACAGGAGCAGTACTTC
V gene: TRBV15; J gene: TRBJ2-4; clone size: NA; D gene: NA; CDR3 protein: CATSSWGGQAKNIQYF; CDR3 DNA: TGTGCCACCAGCAGTTGGGGGGGACAAGCCAAAAACATTCAGTACTTC
V gene: TRBV5-1; J gene: TRBJ1-1; clone size: few; D gene: NA; CDR3 protein: CASSLDQPGGAFF; CDR3 DNA: TGCGCCAGCAGCTTGGATCAGCCGGGGGGAGCTTTCTTT
V gene: TRBV7-3; J gene: TRBJ2-5; clone size: NA; D gene: TRBD1; CDR3 protein: CASSRIAQGAGETQYF; CDR3 DNA: TGTGCCAGCAGCCGGATTGCACAGGGGGCAGGAGAGACCCAGTACTTC
V gene: TRBV7-2; J gene: TRBJ2-5; clone size: NA; D gene: TRBD2; CDR3 protein: CASSSTQSGGAETQYF; CDR3 DNA: TGTGCCAGCAGCTCTACCCAGAGCGGGGGGGCGGAGACCCAGTACTTC
V gene: TRBV4-1; J gene: TRBJ2-2; clone size: NA; D gene: NA; CDR3 protein: CASSQVRGELFF; CDR3 DNA: TGCGCCAGCAGCCAAGTCAGGGGGGAGCTGTTTTTT
V gene: TRBV19; J gene: TRBJ2-7; clone size: NA; D gene: TRBD1; CDR3 protein: CASSPQGHSYEQYF; CDR3 DNA: TGTGCCAGTAGCCCACAGGGGCACTCCTACGAGCAGTACTTC
V gene: TRBV30; J gene: TRBJ2-1; clone size: few; D gene: TRBD2; CDR3 protein: CAWIVGLAGYNEQFF; CDR3 DNA: TGTGCCTGGATAGTCGGACTAGCGGGGTACAATGAGCAGTTCTTC
V gene: TRBV5-4; J gene: TRBJ2-3; clone size: few; D gene: TRBD1; CDR3 protein: CASSLPGQGASTDTQYF; CDR3 DNA: TGTGCCAGCAGCTTGCCGGGACAGGGGGCTAGTACAGATACGCAGTATTTT
V gene: TRBV5-1; J gene: TRBJ2-2; clone size: NA; D gene: NA; CDR3 protein: CASSFEGRTTGELFF; CDR3 DNA: TGCGCCAGCAGCTTTGAGGGGAGGACCACCGGGGAGCTGTTTTTT
V gene: TRBV30; J gene: TRBJ2-3; clone size: NA; D gene: NA; CDR3 protein: CAWSVRGTSIVRPGTQYF; CDR3 DNA: TGTGCCTGGAGTGTTCGTGGGACATCTATAGTTCGGCCGGGTACGCAGTATTTT
V gene: TRBV6-5; J gene: TRBJ1-1; clone size: NA; D gene: NA; CDR3 protein: CASSLQLNTEAFF; CDR3 DNA: TGTGCCAGCAGTTTACAGCTGAACACTGAAGCTTTCTTT
V gene: TRBV6-6; J gene: TRBJ2-7; clone size: few; D gene: TRBD1; CDR3 protein: CASSTGTGGKEQYF; CDR3 DNA: TGTGCCAGCAGTACCGGGACAGGGGGGAAAGAGCAGTACTTC
V gene: TRBV9; J gene: TRBJ2-2; clone size: few; D gene: NA; CDR3 protein: CASSVGGLRTTSGELFF; CDR3 DNA: TGTGCCAGCAGCGTAGGGGGGCTGCGTACTACAAGCGGGGAGCTGTTTTTT
V gene: TRBV29-1; J gene: TRBJ1-1; clone size: NA; D gene: NA; CDR3 protein: CSVDPQGLNEAFF; CDR3 DNA: TGCAGCGTTGACCCTCAGGGACTTAATGAAGCTTTCTTT
V gene: TRBV5-1; J gene: TRBJ2-1; clone size: few; D gene: TRBD2; CDR3 protein: CASSLEASGGSSSYNEQFF; CDR3 DNA: TGCGCCAGCAGCTTGGAAGCTAGCGGGGGGTCTAGCTCCTACAATGAGCAGTTCTTC
V gene: TRBV2; J gene: TRBJ1-1; clone size: NA; D gene: TRBD1; CDR3 protein: CASSLGQGGEAFF; CDR3 DNA: TGTGCCAGCAGTTTGGGACAGGGCGGTGAAGCTTTCTTT
V gene: TRBV7-9; J gene: TRBJ2-7; clone size: NA; D gene: TRBD2; CDR3 protein: CASSRGTTRSYEQYF; CDR3 DNA: TGTGCCAGCAGCCGCGGGACTACTAGATCCTACGAGCAGTACTTC
V gene: TRBV18; J gene: TRBJ2-7; clone size: many; D gene: NA; CDR3 protein: CASSPSTREQYF; CDR3 DNA: TGTGCCAGCTCACCGTCGACTCGCGAGCAGTACTTC
V gene: TRBV13; J gene: TRBJ2-5; clone size: few; D gene: TRBD2; CDR3 protein: CASSIGTSGGLQETQYF; CDR3 DNA: TGTGCCAGCAGCATCGGGACTAGCGGGGGTTTACAAGAGACCCAGTACTTC
V gene: TRBV6-1; J gene: TRBJ2-3; clone size: few; D gene: TRBD1; CDR3 protein: CASSDRVSTDTQYF; CDR3 DNA: TGTGCCAGCTCGGACAGGGTGAGCACAGATACGCAGTATTTT